The 24 T cell receptor beta chains presented below share a single source sample, sequenced in a study of blood T cell repertoires in COVID-19. Assay used: immunoSEQ multiplex PCR; TCRdb lists only in-frame clones, some missing. Seen here are approximately 85,000 clones, less than 95% observed once, and the top ten hold approximately 0.98%. Input material: peripheral blood. The source of these receptors is a woman aged 45-60 years in a cohort sampled during active COVID-19.

The V and J genes are TRBV7-2 and TRBJ2-2; the D gene is possibly TRBD2 (7 bases). This CDR3 is 16 amino acids long. From germline, CDR1 is SGHTA and CDR2 FQGNSA. Trimming stripped 5 bases from V and 6 bases from J, with 19 bases between. The CDR3 spells CASSPRGAVASGELFF. The CDR3 region has the DNA TGTGCCAGCAGCCCCCGGGGGGCTGTCGCCTCCGGGGAGCTGTTTTTT. Drawing the rest from reference TRBV7-2 and TRBJ2-2, the complete variable domain is GAGVSQSPSNKVTEKGKDVELRCDPISGHTALYWYRQSLGQGLEFLIYFQGNSAPDKSGLPSDRFSAERTGGSVSTLTIQRTQQEDSAVYLCASSPRGAVASGELFFGEGSRLTVL.

CDR3 region: CATEAEKLFF. In DNA, the CDR3 is TGTGCCACCGAGGCCGAAAAACTGTTTTTT. The chain uses TRBV25-1 and TRBJ1-4; D gene uncertain. The CDR3 covers 10 residues. The V gene lost 10 bases and the J gene lost 8 bases, with 8 bases spanning the gap. Germline V gene data show CDR1 as MGHDK and CDR2 as SYGVNS.

The genes are TRBV11-2 and TRBJ2-7, with a possible D match to TRBD2 (5 bases). The germline V and J ends were trimmed by 5 bases and 3 bases, with 14 bases remaining between them. The CDR3 has 14 residues. Germline V gene data show CDR1 as SGHAT and CDR2 as FQNNGV. The CDR3 DNA is TGTGCCAGCAGCCCCCTCATCGGGGTCTACGAGCAGTACTTC. Its protein product is CASSPLIGVYEQYF.

This chain links TRBV14 with TRBJ2-7; TRBD1 aligns across 9 bases. With V trimmed by 2 bases and J by 3 bases, 17 bases remained unmatched. The CDR3 contains 19 residues. Germline V gene sequence: CDR1 SGHDN, CDR2 FVKESK. The CDR3 spells CASSQLPGQGSAGDYEQYF. In nucleotides, the CDR3 is TGTGCCAGCAGCCAACTCCCGGGACAGGGTTCGGCGGGAGACTACGAGCAGTACTTC.

The V and J genes are TRBV6-2 or TRBV6-3 and TRBJ2-1; 7 bases agree with TRBD2. V shed 0 bases and J 6 bases; nucleotides not matched to a gene: 11. Germline CDR1 is MNHEY and CDR2 is SVGEGT. The CDR3 contains 17 residues. The CDR3, as DNA: TGTGCCAGCAGTTACTCGTTTGGAGGGAGGGCCACCAATGAGCAGTTCTTC. Translating gives CASSYSFGGRATNEQFF.

The CDR3 bases are TGTGCCAGCAGCTCCGGGACAGGGAACACTGAAGCTTTCTTT. It is translated as CASSSGTGNTEAFF. The chain joins TRBV7-9 to TRBJ1-1; 8 bases align to TRBD1. Per germline, CDR1 SEHNR and CDR2 FQNEAQ (reference sequence). V dropped 4 bases and J dropped 1; count of bases not matched to a gene: 2. This CDR3 is built from 14 residues.

The rearrangement uses TRBV5-1 and TRBJ2-1, with 10 bases matching TRBD2. After removal of 7 bases from V and 6 bases from J, the junction contained 10 bases not matched to a gene. The CDR3 extends over 15 amino acids. The germline V gene has CDR1 SGHRS and CDR2 YFSETQ. The CDR3 DNA follows: TGCGCCAGCCGCCCGCTCACTAGCGGGGTCAATGAGCAGTTCTTC. This encodes CASRPLTSGVNEQFF.

V gene TRBV6-5 combines with J gene TRBJ1-1; D possibly corresponds to TRBD1 (5 bases). The CDR3 runs to 14 residues. CDR1 MNHEY and CDR2 SVGAGI come from the germline V gene. Trimming took off 5 bases at V and 2 bases at J, with 12 bases between the two ends. The CDR3 nucleotides are TGTGCCAGCAGTCCTCCGACAGTCAACACTGAAGCTTTCTTT. Its translation is CASSPPTVNTEAFF.

The chain employs TRBV24-1 and TRBJ2-1; the match to TRBD2 covers 15 bases. Germline values: CDR1 KGHDR, CDR2 SFDVKD. The CDR3 extends over 16 amino acids. The V gene end was trimmed by 11 bases and the J gene end by 8 bases; junction bases not matched to a gene: 12. The CDR3 sequence is CAISGTSGRRGDEQFF. The CDR3 DNA follows: TGTGCCATATCCGGGACTAGCGGGAGGAGAGGCGATGAGCAGTTCTTC.

The V gene is TRBV28, the J gene TRBJ2-2, with 7 bases that match TRBD2. This CDR3 is 13 amino acids long. V shed 6 bases and J 5 bases; nucleotides not matched to a gene: 3. In germline, CDR1 is MDHEN, CDR2 SYDVKM. The CDR3 protein is CASRIGGTGELFF. As DNA, the CDR3 is TGTGCCAGCAGGATCGGGGGGACCGGGGAGCTGTTTTTT.

The rearrangement links TRBV19 to TRBJ2-1; the D gene is possibly TRBD2 (6 bases). Trimming cost V 6 bases and J 0 bases, with 18 bases left between them. The CDR3 has 17 amino acids. Germline V CDR1 and CDR2: LNHDA, SQIVND (reference sequence). DNA for the CDR3: TGTGCCAGTAGCCAACCCCTCGGGGGAGGCTCCTACAATGAGCAGTTCTTC. Its translation: CASSQPLGGGSYNEQFF.

This chain links TRBV28 with TRBJ2-2, with 7 bases lining up with TRBD1. V was clipped by 8 bases and J by 6 bases; unmatched bases: 3. Germline values: CDR1 MDHEN, CDR2 SYDVKM. The CDR3 has 12 residues. The CDR3 sequence: CASARGSGELFF. For the CDR3, the DNA is TGTGCCAGCGCCAGGGGGTCCGGGGAGCTGTTTTTT. Filled out from reference TRBV28 and TRBJ2-2, the complete variable domain reads DVKVTQSSRYLVKRTGEKVFLECVQDMDHENMFWYRQDPGLGLRLIYFSYDVKMKEKGDIPEGYSVSREKKERFSLILESASTNQTSMYLCASARGSGELFFGEGSRLTVL.

The genes are TRBV7-2 and TRBJ2-2; 7 nucleotides agree with TRBD2. The CDR3 has 15 amino acids. After removal of 3 bases from V and 0 bases from J, the junction contained 1 base not matched to a gene. Germline V gives CDR1 SGHTA, CDR2 FQGNSA. CDR3 coding DNA: TGTGCCAGCAGCTTGAGCGGGGCGAACACCGGGGAGCTGTTTTTT. It is translated as CASSLSGANTGELFF. Full variable domain (rest looked up from reference TRBV7-2 and TRBJ2-2): GAGVSQSPSNKVTEKGKDVELRCDPISGHTALYWYRQSLGQGLEFLIYFQGNSAPDKSGLPSDRFSAERTGGSVSTLTIQRTQQEDSAVYLCASSLSGANTGELFFGEGSRLTVL.

The chain employs TRBV30 and TRBJ1-4; unclear D gene. The germline gives CDR1 GTSNPN, CDR2 SVGIG (reference sequence). The CDR3 is 14 amino acids. Written as DNA, the CDR3 is TGTGCACTGGAGGACCGGGTCGGGATAGAAAAACTGTTTTTT. This codes for CALEDRVGIEKLFF.

The CDR3 here is CASSSRTSGRGNEQFF. In DNA, the CDR3 is TGTGCCAGCAGCTCCCGGACTAGCGGGAGAGGGAATGAGCAGTTCTTC. The chain combines TRBV13 with TRBJ2-1, with 13 bases identical to TRBD2. Trimming at V came to 4 bases and at J to 7 bases, leaving 7 bases not matched to a gene. The CDR3 is 16 amino acids. Germline CDR1 and CDR2: PRHDT and FYEKMQ (reference sequence).

The chain links TRBV11-3 to TRBJ2-3; maybe TRBD2 (6 bases). The CDR3 is made up of 13 amino acids. CDR1 is SGHNT, CDR2 YENEEA, per germline. V lost 11 bases and J lost 6, with 18 bases in between. The DNA for the CDR3 is TGTGCCTCCGGGCGAGGGGAGGAGGATACGCAGTATTTT. This gives the protein CASGRGEEDTQYF.

V is TRBV30 and J is TRBJ1-6; the D gene is possibly TRBD1 (6 bases). The CDR3 runs 14 residues. The germline V gene has CDR1 GTSNPN and CDR2 SVGIG (reference sequence). Trimming shortened V by 3 bases and J by 7 bases, and 13 bases separated the two germline ends. CDR3 sequence: CAWRWGRGNSPLHF. The CDR3 DNA reads as TGTGCCTGGAGGTGGGGGCGCGGGAATTCACCCCTCCACTTT.

The chain uses TRBV28 and TRBJ1-2; 7 bases match TRBD1. CDR3 size: 13 residues. V trimming: 5 bases; J trimming: 6 bases; junction bases outside the gene matches: 6. Germline CDR1 and CDR2: MDHEN and SYDVKM. The CDR3 coding sequence is TGTGCCAGCAGTCCCGACAGGGCCAATGGCTACACCTTC. Protein sequence: CASSPDRANGYTF.

This chain connects TRBV27 to TRBJ2-2; D uncertain. V shed 11 bases and J shed 5 bases, with 12 bases lying between them. Germline CDR1 MNHEY, CDR2 SMNVEV (reference sequence). The length of the CDR3 is 12 residues. CDR3 amino acids: CAARRETGELFF. DNA for the CDR3: TGTGCCGCCAGGCGAGAAACCGGGGAGCTGTTTTTT.

The chain is built from TRBV28 and TRBJ2-5, with D possibly TRBD1 on 5 matching bases. The V end lost 5 bases, the J end lost 5 bases, and 21 bases lay between the germline ends. The CDR3 contains 16 residues. Germline loops: CDR1 MDHEN, CDR2 SYDVKM. The CDR3 bases are TGTGCCAGCAGTCCCCGGGTGGGGCTCGGTTGGGAGACCCAGTACTTC. This gives the protein CASSPRVGLGWETQYF.

The V and J genes are TRBV2 and TRBJ2-5; weak D call: TRBD2 (6 bases). Trimming removed 1 base at V and 3 bases at J, with 9 bases between. Germline V CDR1 and CDR2: SNHLY, FYNNEI. The CDR3 contains 14 residues. The CDR3 bases are TGTGCCAGCAGTGAAGACCAGCGGGAAGAGACCCAGTACTTC. Amino acids: CASSEDQREETQYF.

The chain employs TRBV7-9 and TRBJ2-6; possibly TRBD1 for D (5 bases). Trimming stripped 3 bases from V and 12 bases from J, with 12 bases between. The CDR3 is 13 amino acids. Germline V gene sequence: CDR1 SEHNR, CDR2 FQNEAQ (reference sequence). For the CDR3, the DNA is TGTGCCAGCAGCTTGGGGCTCGAAGGCGTCCTGACTTTC. It codes for CASSLGLEGVLTF.

V and J are TRBV6-5 and TRBJ2-1, with a tentative D call TRBD2 (6 bases). V lost 5 bases to trimming and J lost 0 bases, with 11 bases between them. The CDR3 sequence is 15 residues long. Germline V gene data show CDR1 as MNHEY and CDR2 as SVGAGI. CDR3 amino acids: CASSPGGSSYNEQFF. The CDR3 nucleotides read TGTGCCAGCAGTCCCGGGGGAAGCTCCTACAATGAGCAGTTCTTC.

The V call is TRBV21-1, the J call TRBJ2-7; TRBD2, as called in the table, went unchecked against the DNA. TRBV21-1 is deemed a pseudogene. The CDR3 spans 16 residues. CDR3 region: CASSKAGAGLVYEQYF. The CDR3 coding sequence is TGTGCCAGCAGCAAAGCAGGAGCGGGTTTAGTCTACGAGCAGTACTTC.